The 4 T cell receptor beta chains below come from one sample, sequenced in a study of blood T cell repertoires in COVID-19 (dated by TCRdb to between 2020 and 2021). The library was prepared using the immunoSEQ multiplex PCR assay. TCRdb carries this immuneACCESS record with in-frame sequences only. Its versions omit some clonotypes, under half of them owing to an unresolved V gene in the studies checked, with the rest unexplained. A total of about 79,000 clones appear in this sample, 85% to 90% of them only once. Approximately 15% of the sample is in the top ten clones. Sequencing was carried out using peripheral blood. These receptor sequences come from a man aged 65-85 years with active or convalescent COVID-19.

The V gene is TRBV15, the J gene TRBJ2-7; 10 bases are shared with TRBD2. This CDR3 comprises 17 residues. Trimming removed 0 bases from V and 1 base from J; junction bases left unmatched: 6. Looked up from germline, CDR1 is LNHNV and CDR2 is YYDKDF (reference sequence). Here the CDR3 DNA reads TGTGCCACCAGCAGAGATCGGGATAGCGGGAGGTCCTACGAGCAGTACTTC. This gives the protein CATSRDRDSGRSYEQYF.

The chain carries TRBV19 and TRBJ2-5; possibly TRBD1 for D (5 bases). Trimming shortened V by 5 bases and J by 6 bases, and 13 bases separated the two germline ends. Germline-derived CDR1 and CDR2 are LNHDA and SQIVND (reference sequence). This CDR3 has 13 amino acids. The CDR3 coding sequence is TGTGCCAGTAGTGAGGACACGGATAAGACCCAGTACTTC. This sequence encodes CASSEDTDKTQYF. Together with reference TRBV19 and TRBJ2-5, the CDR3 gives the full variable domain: DGGITQSPKYLFRKEGQNVTLSCEQNLNHDAMYWYRQDPGQGLRLIYYSQIVNDFQKGDIAEGYSVSREKKESFPLTVTSAQKNPTAFYLCASSEDTDKTQYFGPGTRLLVL.

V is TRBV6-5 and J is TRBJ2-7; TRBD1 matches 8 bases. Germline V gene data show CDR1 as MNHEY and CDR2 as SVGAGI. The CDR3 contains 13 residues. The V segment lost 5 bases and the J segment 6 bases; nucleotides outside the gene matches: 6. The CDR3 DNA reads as TGTGCCAGCAGTCTGGTTACAGGGGGCGAGCAGTACTTC. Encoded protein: CASSLVTGGEQYF.

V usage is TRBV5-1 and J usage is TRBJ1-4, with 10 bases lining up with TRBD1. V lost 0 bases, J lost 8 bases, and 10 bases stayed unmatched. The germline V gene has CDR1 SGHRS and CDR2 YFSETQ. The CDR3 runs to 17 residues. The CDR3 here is CASSLGQGARDEEKLFF. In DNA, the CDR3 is TGCGCCAGCAGCTTGGGACAGGGGGCGCGTGATGAGGAAAAACTGTTTTTT.